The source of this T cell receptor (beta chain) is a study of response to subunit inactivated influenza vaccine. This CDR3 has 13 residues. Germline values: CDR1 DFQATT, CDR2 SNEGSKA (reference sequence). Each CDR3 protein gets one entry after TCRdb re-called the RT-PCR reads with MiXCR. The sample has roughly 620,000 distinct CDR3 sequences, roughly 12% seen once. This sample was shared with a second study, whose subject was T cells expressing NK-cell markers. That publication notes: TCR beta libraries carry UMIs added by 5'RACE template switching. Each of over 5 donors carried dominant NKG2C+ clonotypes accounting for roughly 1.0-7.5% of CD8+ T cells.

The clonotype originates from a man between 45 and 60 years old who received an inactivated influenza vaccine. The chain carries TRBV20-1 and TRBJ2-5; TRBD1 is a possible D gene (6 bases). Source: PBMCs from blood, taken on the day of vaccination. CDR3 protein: CSGAGVYQETQYF. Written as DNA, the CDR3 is TGCAGCGGTGCAGGGGTGTACCAAGAGACCCAGTACTTC.